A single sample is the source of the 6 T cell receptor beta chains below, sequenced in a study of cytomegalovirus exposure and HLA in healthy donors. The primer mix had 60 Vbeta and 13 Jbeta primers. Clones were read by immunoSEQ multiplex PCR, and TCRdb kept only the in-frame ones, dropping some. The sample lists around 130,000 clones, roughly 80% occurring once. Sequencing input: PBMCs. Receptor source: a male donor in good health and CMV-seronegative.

The CDR3 nucleotides read TGTGCCAGCAGTGAAGTGGGCGGGGACAATGAGCAGTTCTTC. Residues: CASSEVGGDNEQFF. The gene calls are TRBV6-1 and TRBJ2-1, with D tentatively TRBD2 (6 bases). CDR3 size: 14 residues. CDR1 and CDR2 from the germline V gene are MNHNS and SASEGT. V lost 1 base and J lost 5, with 9 bases in between.

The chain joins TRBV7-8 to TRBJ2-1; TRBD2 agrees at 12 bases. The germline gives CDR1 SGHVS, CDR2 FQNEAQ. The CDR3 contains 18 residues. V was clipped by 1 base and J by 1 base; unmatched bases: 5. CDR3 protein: CASSLGLAGGPSYNEQFF. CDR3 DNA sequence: TGTGCCAGCAGCTTAGGGCTAGCGGGGGGGCCTTCCTACAATGAGCAGTTCTTC. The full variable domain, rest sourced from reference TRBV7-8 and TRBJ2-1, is GAGVSQSPRYKVAKRGQDVALRCDPISGHVSLFWYQQALGQGPEFLTYFQNEAQLDKSGLPSDRFFAERPEGSVSTLKIQRTQQEDSAVYLCASSLGLAGGPSYNEQFFGPGTRLTVL.

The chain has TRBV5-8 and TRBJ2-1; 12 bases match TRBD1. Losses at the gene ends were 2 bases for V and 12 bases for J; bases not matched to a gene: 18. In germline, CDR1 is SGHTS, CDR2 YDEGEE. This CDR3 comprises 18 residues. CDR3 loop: CASSLYPYGGTGGALQFF. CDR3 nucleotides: TGTGCCAGCAGCTTATATCCGTATGGTGGGACAGGGGGCGCTTTGCAGTTCTTC.

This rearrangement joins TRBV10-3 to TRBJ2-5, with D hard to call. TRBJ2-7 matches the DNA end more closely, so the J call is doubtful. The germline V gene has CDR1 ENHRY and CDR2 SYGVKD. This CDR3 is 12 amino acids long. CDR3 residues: CAISDRPYEQYF. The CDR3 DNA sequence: TGTGCCATCAGTGACAGGCCCTACGAGCAGTACTTC.

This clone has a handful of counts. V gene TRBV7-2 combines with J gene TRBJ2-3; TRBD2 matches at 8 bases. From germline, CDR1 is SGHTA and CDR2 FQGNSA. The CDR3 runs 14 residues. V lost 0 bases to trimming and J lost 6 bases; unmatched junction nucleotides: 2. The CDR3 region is CASSLAGRVDTQYF. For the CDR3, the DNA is TGTGCCAGCAGCTTAGCCGGGAGGGTGGATACGCAGTATTTT.

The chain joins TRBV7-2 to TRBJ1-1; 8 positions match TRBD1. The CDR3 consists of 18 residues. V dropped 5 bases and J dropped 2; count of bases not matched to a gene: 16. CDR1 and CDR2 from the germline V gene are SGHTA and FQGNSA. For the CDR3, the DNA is TGTGCCAGCAGCCCCACTCCCTTGACAGGGGAATATAACACTGAAGCTTTCTTT. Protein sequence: CASSPTPLTGEYNTEAFF.